The 28 T cell receptor beta chains given below trace back to one sample, sequenced in a study of blood T cells in healthy people across ages. For the second PCR, which ran for about 6 to 11 cycles, a sample-barcoded 5' primer and a J-beta primer mix were used. TCRdb re-derived calls from the 5' RACE reads in MiXCR, one entry per CDR3 protein. Among roughly 800,000 distinct CDR3 sequences listed, 55% to 75% were seen once. Specimen: blood. The receptors derive from a man younger than 40 in good health.

The rearrangement uses TRBV28 and TRBJ2-5; 7 positions match TRBD2. The better agreement between TRBJ2-7 and the DNA end casts doubt on the J call. The CDR3 covers 12 residues. The germline V gene has CDR1 MDHEN and CDR2 SYDVKM. CDR3 nucleotides: TGTGCCAGCATCGATGGGGGGGGCGAGCAGTACTTC. It codes for CASIDGGGEQYF.

This clonotype was counted only a few times. V usage is TRBV10-3 and J usage is TRBJ1-6; unclear D gene. The CDR3 is made up of 13 amino acids. Germline V gene data show CDR1 as ENHRY and CDR2 as SYGVKD. Trimming removed 3 bases at V and 7 bases at J, with 7 bases between. The CDR3 protein is CAISDGSNSPLHF. The CDR3 DNA follows: TGTGCCATCAGTGACGGGTCAAATTCACCCCTCCACTTT.

This rearrangement joins TRBV20-1 to TRBJ2-3; D gene ambiguous. V was pared by 4 bases and J by 5 bases, with 16 bases between. The CDR3 is made up of 14 amino acids. Germline CDR1 DFQATT, CDR2 SNEGSKA (reference sequence). CDR3 bases: TGCAGTGCTAATAACCCAACCGTGGTAGATACGCAGTATTTT. It is translated as CSANNPTVVDTQYF.

The V and J genes are TRBV3-1 and TRBJ2-1; no definite D call. V was trimmed by 2 bases and J by 7 bases, leaving 6 bases between them. Per the germline V gene, CDR1 is LGHDT and CDR2 is YNNKEL (reference sequence). This CDR3 comprises 12 residues. The DNA of the CDR3 is TGTGCCAGCAGCCAAAGCTGGAATGAGCAGTTCTTC. It specifies CASSQSWNEQFF.

V and J are TRBV28 and TRBJ2-7, with 7 bases identical to TRBD2. From germline, CDR1 is MDHEN and CDR2 SYDVKM. The CDR3 covers 14 residues. The V segment lost 2 bases and the J segment 5 bases; nucleotides outside the gene matches: 6. The CDR3: CASSLAGDQNEQYF. The CDR3 nucleotides are TGTGCCAGCAGTTTAGCGGGAGACCAAAACGAGCAGTACTTC.

The gene calls are TRBV7-9 and TRBJ1-2, with unresolved D. The germline V and J ends were trimmed by 2 bases and 7 bases, with 17 bases remaining between them. The CDR3 covers 15 residues. Germline lookup yields CDR1 SEHNR and CDR2 FQNEAQ (reference sequence). DNA for the CDR3: TGTGCCAGCAGCTTAAAAGAGGGAGAAAAATCTGGCTACACCTTC. It codes for CASSLKEGEKSGYTF.

The chain links TRBV2 to TRBJ2-5, with 7 bases matching TRBD1. The end of the DNA is better explained by TRBJ2-7, so the J call may be wrong. The germline gives CDR1 SNHLY, CDR2 FYNNEI. This CDR3 contains 13 residues. The CDR3 loop is CASIKYRGHEQYF. CDR3 nucleotides: TGTGCCAGCATCAAATACAGGGGACACGAGCAGTACTTC.

The genes are TRBV20-1 and TRBJ2-3; 7 bases are shared with TRBD1. CDR1 is DFQATT and CDR2 is SNEGSKA in the germline V gene (reference sequence). The trim removed 7 bases at V and 0 bases at J, leaving 4 bases unmatched. The CDR3 sequence is 13 residues long. Here the CDR3 reads CSVNRGSTDTQYF. DNA of the CDR3: TGCAGTGTGAACAGGGGTAGCACAGATACGCAGTATTTT.

The chain uses TRBV20-1 and TRBJ2-5; TRBD2 is a possible D gene (6 bases). Germline CDR1 and CDR2: DFQATT and SNEGSKA (reference sequence). Trimming took 3 bases from V and 5 from J, leaving 22 bases between them. There are 16 residues in the CDR3. The CDR3 bases are TGCAGTGCTAGCCCAATCAAACTAGCCGGGTACGAGACCCAGTACTTC. Protein product: CSASPIKLAGYETQYF.

The genes are TRBV20-1 and TRBJ2-1, with TRBD2 matching 7 bases. Germline CDR1 reads DFQATT; CDR2 reads SNEGSKA (reference sequence). Trimming took 6 bases from V and 7 from J; bases not matched to a gene: 12. This CDR3 region has 14 residues. In nucleotides, the CDR3 is TGCAGTGCCCACGAGGGGACTACCCTTAATGAGCAGTTCTTC. This encodes CSAHEGTTLNEQFF.

CDR3 loop: CSVGTSGGVGYIQYF. The CDR3 nucleotides are TGCAGCGTAGGGACTAGCGGGGGGGTAGGGTACATTCAGTACTTC. The V gene is TRBV29-1, the J gene TRBJ2-4, with 16 nucleotides matching TRBD2. This CDR3 contains 15 residues. The junction had 7 bases not matched to a gene; V was cut back by 6 bases and J by 8 bases. Germline CDR1 and CDR2: SQVTM and ANQGSEA. Full variable domain (outside the CDR3, taken from reference TRBV29-1 and TRBJ2-4): SAVISQKPSRDICQRGTSLTIQCQVDSQVTMMFWYRQQPGQSLTLIATANQGSEATYESGFVIDKFPISRPNLTFSTLTVSNMSPEDSSIYLCSVGTSGGVGYIQYFGAGTRLSVL.

The J gene is TRBJ2-1, the V gene TRBV7-8; 9 nucleotides align to TRBD2. The trim removed 0 bases at V and 5 bases at J, leaving 11 bases unmatched. Germline assignment: CDR1 SGHVS and CDR2 FQNEAQ. The CDR3 length is 18 residues. The CDR3 coding sequence is TGTGCCAGCAGCTTAGCGTTTTGGGAGCGGGAGGCTCACAATGAGCAGTTCTTC. It yields the protein CASSLAFWEREAHNEQFF.

A few counts support this clonotype. CDR3 DNA sequence: TGCAGCGTTGAAGATACTAGAAAACTCGAGCAGTACTTC. Translation gives CSVEDTRKLEQYF. The rearrangement joins TRBV29-1 to TRBJ2-7, with D perhaps matching TRBD2 (5 bases). This CDR3 has 13 amino acids. V lost 0 bases to trimming and J lost 6 bases, with 12 bases between them. Germline CDR1 reads SQVTM; CDR2 reads ANQGSEA.

For this clonotype: This may be a read error, as it is one base from a much larger clone. V gene TRBV6-5 combines with J gene TRBJ1-2; D is possibly TRBD1 (5 bases). Germline V gene sequence: CDR1 MNHEY, CDR2 SVGAGI. There are 14 residues in the CDR3. Trimming removed 6 bases from V and 4 bases from J, with 15 bases in between. The CDR3 reads CASRDERGAYGYTF. The CDR3 coding sequence is TGTGCCAGCAGGGACGAGAGGGGCGCCTATGGCTACACCTTC.

This clonotype turned up a few times. The chain recombines TRBV30 with TRBJ2-4; D not resolved. This CDR3 region has 14 residues. Germline assignment: CDR1 GTSNPN and CDR2 SVGIG (reference sequence). The V and J ends lost 3 bases and 13 bases respectively, with 22 bases between them. This CDR3 is CAWRRHSELSQQYF. CDR3 DNA: TGTGCCTGGAGGAGGCATTCCGAATTATCTCAGCAGTACTTC. Using reference TRBV30 and TRBJ2-4 for the parts outside the CDR3, the full variable domain is SQTIHQWPATLVQPVGSPLSLECTVEGTSNPNLYWYRQAAGRGLQLLFYSVGIGQISSEVPQNLSASRPQDRQFILSSKKLLLSDSGFYLCAWRRHSELSQQYFGAGTRLSVL.

This clonotype was seen a few times. The rearrangement uses TRBV29-1 and TRBJ2-7; D may be TRBD2 (6 bases). CDR3 length: 12 residues. Germline V gene lookup returns CDR1 SQVTM and CDR2 ANQGSEA. The germline V and J ends were trimmed by 7 bases and 3 bases, with 13 bases remaining between them. CDR3 sequence (DNA): TGCAGCGCCGGGACTTCTAACTACGAGCAGTACTTC. This translates into CSAGTSNYEQYF.

V gene TRBV29-1 combines with J gene TRBJ2-4, with D possibly matching TRBD1 (6 bases). Trimming cost V 2 bases and J 11 bases, with 19 bases left between them. Per germline, CDR1 SQVTM and CDR2 ANQGSEA. The CDR3 loop spans 14 amino acids. The CDR3 nucleotides read TGCAGCGTTGAAATAGACAGGTCAGGGAACGTTCAGTACTTC. This codes for CSVEIDRSGNVQYF.

This clonotype was seen at least ten times. The chain is built from TRBV29-1 and TRBJ2-5; 14 bases are a match to TRBD2. CDR3 length: 15 amino acids. J lost 5 bases, V lost 6 bases, and 8 bases had no gene match. CDR1 is SQVTM, CDR2 ANQGSEA, per germline. The CDR3 reads CSVRLAGGPSETQYF. The CDR3, as DNA: TGCAGCGTCAGACTAGCGGGAGGGCCCTCTGAGACCCAGTACTTC.

The rearrangement uses TRBV2 and TRBJ2-3; 10 bases are a match to TRBD2. Trimming took 8 bases from V and 2 from J; bases not matched to a gene: 13. The CDR3 runs 17 residues. Per germline, CDR1 SNHLY and CDR2 FYNNEI. CDR3 nucleotides: TGTGCCAGCCCCGTCCGGCTAGCGGGGGTCACCACAGATACGCAGTATTTT. Protein: CASPVRLAGVTTDTQYF.

V gene TRBV4-2 combines with J gene TRBJ2-1, with D tentatively TRBD2 (7 bases). The CDR3 spans 13 residues. The germline V gene has CDR1 LGHNA and CDR2 YNFKEQ. V gave up 4 bases and J gave up 9 bases, with 13 bases separating them. The CDR3 DNA sequence: TGTGCCAGCAGCCTCCTAGGGGGGGGTGAGCAGTTCTTC. Its protein is CASSLLGGGEQFF.

The chain employs TRBV28 and TRBJ2-4, with 9 bases that match TRBD2. The DNA matches TRBJ2-7 better at its end, which makes the J call doubtful. This CDR3 has 14 residues. Germline CDR1 reads MDHEN; CDR2 reads SYDVKM. Here the CDR3 reads CASSGAGGPYEQYF. The CDR3 bases are TGTGCCAGCAGTGGGGCGGGAGGGCCCTACGAGCAGTACTTC.

This chain links TRBV12-3 or TRBV12-4 with TRBJ2-5, with D perhaps TRBD1 (6 bases). This CDR3 spans 15 amino acids. Trimming cost V 6 bases and J 1 base, with 15 bases left between them. The CDR3 protein is CASSKLQGPQETQYF. DNA of the CDR3: TGTGCCAGCAGCAAACTACAGGGTCCCCAAGAGACCCAGTACTTC.

The table lists this clonotype with a few counts. The rearrangement joins TRBV20-1 to TRBJ2-3, with TRBD2 as a possible D gene (5 bases). Germline loops: CDR1 DFQATT, CDR2 SNEGSKA (reference sequence). Trimming stripped 6 bases from V and 0 bases from J, with 13 bases between. The CDR3 is made up of 14 amino acids. CDR3 in DNA: TGCAGTGCCAAAGCGGAAACTAGCACAGATACGCAGTATTTT. Translating gives CSAKAETSTDTQYF.

V gene TRBV20-1 combines with J gene TRBJ2-5; D may match TRBD1 or TRBD2 (7 bases each). TRBJ2-7 matches the DNA end more closely, so the J call is doubtful. Germline CDR1 is DFQATT and CDR2 is SNEGSKA (reference sequence). The CDR3 contains 15 residues. The CDR3 is CSAPPPVRGGYEQYF. The CDR3 bases are TGCAGTGCGCCTCCTCCCGTCAGGGGGGGCTACGAGCAGTACTTC.

The chain carries TRBV29-1 and TRBJ2-7; D is undetermined. The germline CDR1 and CDR2 sequences are SQVTM and ANQGSEA. Between the trimmed V and J ends, which lost 6 bases and 0 bases, there was a span of 15 bases. The CDR3 totals 14 residues. CDR3 sequence (DNA): TGCAGCGTAATAACCGCTACGAACTCCTACGAGCAGTACTTC. Its protein product is CSVITATNSYEQYF.

This clonotype was picked up a small number of times. The genes are TRBV29-1 and TRBJ2-7; D not certain. From germline, CDR1 is SQVTM and CDR2 ANQGSEA. The CDR3 sequence is 14 residues long. The V gene lost 5 bases and the J gene lost 0 bases, with 14 bases spanning the gap. The CDR3 is CSVWNSPPSYEQYF. In nucleotides, the CDR3 is TGCAGCGTTTGGAACAGTCCCCCCTCCTACGAGCAGTACTTC.

J is TRBJ2-1 and V is TRBV9; 8 nucleotides align to TRBD2. V lost 0 bases and J lost 7; bases outside the gene matches: 15. The CDR3 covers 18 residues. The V gene's germline CDR1 is SGDLS and CDR2 YYNGEE. The CDR3 coding sequence is TGTGCCAGCAGCGTAGATTATGTCGCTAGCGGGTCCAGAAATGAGCAGTTCTTC. It codes for CASSVDYVASGSRNEQFF.

This chain joins TRBV7-2 and TRBJ2-4, with D tentatively TRBD2 (5 bases). Judging by the DNA end, TRBJ2-5 fits better; the J call may be wrong. This CDR3 is 14 amino acids long. Germline-derived CDR1 and CDR2 are SGHTA and FQGNSA. CDR3 nucleotides: TGTGCCAGCAGCTTAAGGGCCGAGGGAGAGACCCAGTACTTC. As protein: CASSLRAEGETQYF.